This TCR beta chain stems from a study of regulatory T cells in long-lasting Graves disease. Looking at the study overall: Patients met the persistent Graves' disease definition after over 5 years of antithyroid drugs with positive TSH receptor antibodies.

This clonotype has just a few counts. The antigen is undetermined. Time point indicated: persistent/refractory GD, antithyroid drugs over 5 years with positive TRAb. PBMCs provided the RNA from which the TCR library was made. Patient provenance is recorded as an endocrinology department in Xi'an, China. The collection involved drawing around 8.5 milliliters of peripheral blood into EDTA tubes. General study results and limits: Less diverse TCR repertoires were seen in persistent Graves' patients than in newly diagnosed ones.

Looked up from germline, CDR1 is DFQATT and CDR2 is SNEGSKA (reference sequence). V dropped 3 bases and J dropped 6 bases, with 12 bases sitting between them. CDR3 length: 12 residues. Construction of TCR beta libraries relied on iRepertoire HTBI primers and on Arm-PCR targeting CDR3 regions. One entry per CDR3 protein, called by TCRdb with MiXCR from the multiplex PCR reads. This table has approximately 690,000 distinct CDR3 sequences, about 32% appearing once. This clonotype originated in a female donor with Graves disease. This sample comprised peripheral blood mononuclear cells (PBMCs), obtained when the disease was refractory, from a patient treated with antithyroid drugs. V gene TRBV20-1 combines with J gene TRBJ2-7; D might be TRBD2 (6 bases). The CDR3 DNA follows: TGCAGTGCTAGGCGCCAGGGAGGCGAGCAGTACTTC. Amino acids: CSARRQGGEQYF.